The clone carrying this T cell receptor beta chain came up a few times. Its antigen is undetermined. Time point: persistent/refractory GD, antithyroid drugs over 5 years with positive TRAb. From PBMCs, RNA was extracted and then used to make the TCR library. This entry belongs to a study of regulatory T cells in long-lasting Graves disease. Study-wide results and limits: There was favoring of TRBV28, TRBJ1-2 and TRBJ2-5 in persistent disease.

For TCR beta, libraries came from iRepertoire HTBI primers and Arm-PCR of CDR3 regions. In the source study's methods: Overall, samples carried approximately 60 TRBV and 14 TRBJ segments. TCRdb processed the multiplex PCR reads anew with MiXCR; each CDR3 protein has one entry. These V and J calls are TCRdb output, not the study's own analysis. The table records under 500,000 distinct CDR3 sequences, 20% of them present only once. V dropped 0 bases and J dropped 7 bases, with 10 bases sitting between them. The CDR3 length is 15 residues. Germline lookup yields CDR1 MGHRA and CDR2 YSYEKL. The input for sequencing was peripheral blood mononuclear cells (PBMCs), taken when the disease was refractory, from a patient treated with antithyroid drugs. This receptor was identified in a female donor with Graves disease. The J gene is TRBJ1-6, the V gene TRBV4-1; no reliable D call. CDR3 loop: CASSQERARNSPLHF. Written as DNA, the CDR3 is TGCGCCAGCAGCCAAGAAAGGGCCAGGAATTCACCCCTCCACTTT.